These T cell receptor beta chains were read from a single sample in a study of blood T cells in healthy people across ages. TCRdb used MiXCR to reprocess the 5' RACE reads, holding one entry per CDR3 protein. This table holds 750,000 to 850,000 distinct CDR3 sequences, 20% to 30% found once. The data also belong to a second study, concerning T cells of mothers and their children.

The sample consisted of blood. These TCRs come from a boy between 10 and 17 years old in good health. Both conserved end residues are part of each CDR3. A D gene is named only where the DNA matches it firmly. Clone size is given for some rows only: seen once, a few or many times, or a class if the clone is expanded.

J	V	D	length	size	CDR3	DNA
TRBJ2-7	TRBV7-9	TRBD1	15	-	CASSLAGRGFDEQYF	TGTGCCAGCAGCTTAGCTGGCAGGGGGTTTGACGAGCAGTACTTC
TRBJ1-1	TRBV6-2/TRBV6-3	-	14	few	CASSYQVMGTEAFF	TGTGCCAGCAGTTACCAGGTGATGGGCACTGAAGCTTTCTTT
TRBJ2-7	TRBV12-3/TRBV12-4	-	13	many	CASSRLAGYEQYF	TGTGCCAGCAGCCGACTGGCAGGCTACGAGCAGTACTTC
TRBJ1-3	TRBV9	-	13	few	CASSVEGTNTIYF	TGTGCCAGCAGCGTAGAAGGTACAAACACCATATATTTT
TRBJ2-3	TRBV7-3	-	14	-	CASSFTGPTDTQYF	TGTGCCAGCAGCTTTACAGGGCCCACAGATACGCAGTATTTT
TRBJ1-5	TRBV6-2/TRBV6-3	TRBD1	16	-	CASRKEAGGKNQPQHF	TGTGCCAGCAGGAAGGAGGCAGGGGGCAAGAATCAGCCCCAGCATTTT
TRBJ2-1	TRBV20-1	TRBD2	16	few	CSARDSGTSGYNEQFF	TGCAGTGCTAGAGATTCGGGGACTAGCGGATACAATGAGCAGTTCTTC
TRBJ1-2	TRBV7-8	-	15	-	CASSSRRASRDGYTF	TGTGCCAGCAGCTCCCGGCGGGCCTCGAGGGATGGCTACACCTTC
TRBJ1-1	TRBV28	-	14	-	CASGEQVRNTEAFF	TGTGCCAGCGGGGAACAGGTCCGGAACACTGAAGCTTTCTTT
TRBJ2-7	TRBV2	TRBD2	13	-	CAIPGLAGGEQYF	TGTGCCATCCCTGGACTAGCGGGGGGCGAGCAGTACTTC
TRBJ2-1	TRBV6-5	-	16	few	CASSYDLRWNHNEQFF	TGTGCCAGCAGTTACGATCTGCGCTGGAATCACAATGAGCAGTTCTTC
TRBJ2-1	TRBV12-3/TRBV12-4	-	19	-	CASSPSGLAGRSSYNEQFF	TGTGCCAGCAGTCCGAGCGGGCTAGCAGGACGGAGCTCCTACAATGAGCAGTTCTTC
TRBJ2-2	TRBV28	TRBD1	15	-	CASQGQGLGAGELFF	TGTGCCAGCCAAGGACAGGGGTTAGGTGCCGGGGAGCTGTTTTTT
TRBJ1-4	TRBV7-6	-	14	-	CASSLDQGNEKLFF	TGTGCCAGCAGCTTGGATCAGGGAAACGAAAAACTGTTTTTT
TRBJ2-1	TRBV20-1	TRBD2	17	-	CSARDPLVSGGAHEQFF	TGCAGTGCTAGAGATCCCCTAGTTAGCGGGGGGGCCCATGAGCAGTTCTTC
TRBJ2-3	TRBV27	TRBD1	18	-	CASSRPLGTGASTDTQYF	TGTGCCAGCAGCCGCCCCCTCGGGACAGGGGCTAGCACAGATACGCAGTATTTT
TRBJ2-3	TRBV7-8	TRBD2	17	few	CANSGRGLAGEIDTQYF	TGTGCCAACAGCGGAAGAGGACTAGCGGGAGAAATAGATACGCAGTATTTT
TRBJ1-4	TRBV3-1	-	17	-	CASSQVAGSSFSEKLFF	TGTGCCAGCAGCCAAGTGGCAGGTTCGAGTTTTAGCGAAAAACTGTTTTTT
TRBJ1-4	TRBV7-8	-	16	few	CASSLRGTNRGEKLFF	TGTGCCAGCAGCTTACGGGGGACCAACCGGGGTGAAAAACTGTTTTTT
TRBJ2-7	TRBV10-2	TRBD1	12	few	CATRDRAYEQYF	TGCGCCACCAGGGACAGGGCCTACGAGCAGTACTTC
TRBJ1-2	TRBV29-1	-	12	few	CSVGSGDYGYTF	TGCAGCGTTGGGTCAGGGGACTATGGCTACACCTTC
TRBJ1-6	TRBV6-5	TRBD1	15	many	CASSYGGTGGSPLHF	TGTGCCAGCAGTTACGGCGGGACAGGGGGTTCACCCCTCCACTTT
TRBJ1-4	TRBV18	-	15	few	CASSPRETEGEKLFF	TGTGCCAGCTCACCACGGGAAACAGAGGGTGAAAAACTGTTTTTT
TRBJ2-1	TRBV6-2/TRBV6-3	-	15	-	CASSQSGGPLYEQFF	TGTGCCAGCAGCCAGTCGGGGGGCCCCCTTTACGAGCAGTTCTTC
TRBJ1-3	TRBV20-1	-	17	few	CSARDPGREGSGNTIYF	TGCAGTGCTAGAGATCCAGGTCGGGAGGGCTCTGGAAACACCATATATTTT
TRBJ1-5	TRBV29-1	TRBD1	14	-	CSVSGQYSNQPQHF	TGCAGCGTTTCGGGACAGTATAGCAATCAGCCCCAGCATTTT
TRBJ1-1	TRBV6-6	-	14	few	CASSYTVMNTEAFF	TGTGCCAGCAGTTACACAGTCATGAACACTGAAGCTTTCTTT
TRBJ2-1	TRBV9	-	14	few	CASSVGTTYNEQFF	TGTGCCAGCAGCGTGGGGACGACCTACAATGAGCAGTTCTTC
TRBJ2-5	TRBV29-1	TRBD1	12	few	CSARDSQEIQYF	TGCAGCGCACGGGACAGCCAAGAGATCCAGTACTTC
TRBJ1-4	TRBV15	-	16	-	CATSRETGSTNEKLFF	TGTGCCACCAGCAGGGAAACAGGGTCCACTAATGAAAAACTGTTTTTT
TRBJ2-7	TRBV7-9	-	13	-	CASSSNNPYEQYF	TGTGCCAGCAGCTCGAACAACCCCTACGAGCAGTACTTC
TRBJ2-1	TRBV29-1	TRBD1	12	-	CSVTKGTDEQFF	TGCAGCGTTACAAAAGGGACAGATGAGCAGTTCTTC
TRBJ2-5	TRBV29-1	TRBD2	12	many	CSVGTSGETQYF	TGCAGCGTCGGGACTAGCGGTGAGACCCAGTACTTC
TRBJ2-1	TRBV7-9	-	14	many	CASSLAEGYNEQFF	TGTGCCAGCAGCTTAGCGGAGGGTTACAATGAGCAGTTCTTC
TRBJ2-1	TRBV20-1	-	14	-	CSAPPGALRNEQFF	TGCAGTGCACCTCCGGGGGCGCTTAGGAATGAGCAGTTCTTC
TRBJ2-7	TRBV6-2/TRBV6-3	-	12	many	CASSYRSYEQYF	TGTGCCAGCAGTTATCGCTCCTACGAGCAGTACTTC
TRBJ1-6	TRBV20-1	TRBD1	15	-	CSARVRDRGYSPLHF	TGCAGTGCTAGAGTCCGGGACAGGGGCTATTCACCCCTCCACTTT
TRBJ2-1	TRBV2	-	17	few	CASRTRPTQSSYNEQFF	TGTGCCAGCAGAACCAGACCGACTCAGAGCTCCTACAATGAGCAGTTCTTC
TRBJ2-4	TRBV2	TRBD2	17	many	CASRAGLAGGAKNIQYF	TGTGCCAGCAGGGCGGGACTAGCGGGGGGAGCCAAAAACATTCAGTACTTC
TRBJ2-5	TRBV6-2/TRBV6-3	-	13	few	CASSRPGAETQYF	TGTGCCAGCAGTCGACCGGGCGCGGAGACCCAGTACTTC
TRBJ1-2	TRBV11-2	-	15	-	CASSQRRAENYGHTF	TGTGCCAGCAGCCAAAGGAGGGCCGAAAACTATGGCCACACCTTC